This TCR beta chain was found in a study of blood T cells in healthy people across ages. Germline CDR1 reads DFQATT; CDR2 reads SNEGSKA (reference sequence). The CDR3 covers 12 residues. Trimming stripped 2 bases from V and 3 bases from J, with 4 bases between. Together with a sample-barcoded 5' primer, a J-beta primer mix was included in a second PCR lasting about 7 to 11 cycles. TCRdb reanalysed the 5' RACE reads using MiXCR and keeps one entry per CDR3 protein. The sample contains approximately 1,000,000 distinct CDR3 sequences, 40% to 55% of which appear only once. This chain joins TRBV20-1 and TRBJ2-2; D is undetermined. The source of this sequence is a woman aged 55-70 years in good health. Sequenced input: blood. DNA for the CDR3: TGCAGTGCTAGAAGGCACACCGGGGAGCTGTTTTTT. Translating it yields CSARRHTGELFF.